This TCR beta chain was identified in a study of CD8 T cells in ankylosing spondylitis. This clonotype was found a few times. TCRdb ran MiXCR on the 5' RACE reads and lists one entry per CDR3 protein. This table has about 150,000 distinct CDR3 sequences, 25% to 35% appearing once. CDR3 length: 15 amino acids. CDR1 is SGHRS, CDR2 YFSETQ, per germline. The V segment lost 4 bases and the J segment 6 bases; nucleotides outside the gene matches: 9. The sequenced material came from synovial fluid, either unsorted or a sorted T cell fraction (not recorded which). The chain combines TRBV5-1 with TRBJ2-1; 8 bases match TRBD2. The sequence was obtained from a male donor with ankylosing spondylitis. The CDR3 region is CASSQGPGGGNEQFF. The CDR3 region has the DNA TGCGCCAGCAGCCAGGGTCCGGGGGGGGGCAATGAGCAGTTCTTC.